This T cell receptor beta chain was identified in a study of blood T cell repertoires in COVID-19. Whole-study context: Samples came from the United States, Italy and Spain, spanning acute and convalescent COVID-19. From T cells, B-cell-depleted T cells, or PBMCs came the material, which was cDNA or gDNA.

Profiled with immunoSEQ multiplex PCR; TCRdb holds only in-frame clones, not every one. The table has about 220,000 clones, almost 90% seen once; the top ten hold approximately 14%. Adults between roughly 18 and 90 years of age took part from about two dozen US areas. Assignment of participants to cohorts was predicated upon participant-reported clinical history. CDR3 length equals 15 residues. In germline, CDR1 is MNHEY, CDR2 SVGAGI. With V trimmed by 6 bases and J by 1 base, 8 bases remained unmatched. This TCR was recovered from a woman aged 45-60 years with acute COVID-19. Sequenced: PBMCs or T cells enriched from blood (not recorded which). This chain joins TRBV6-5 and TRBJ2-7; the match to TRBD2 covers 8 bases. In DNA, the CDR3 is TGTGCCAGCAGCCCAGGACTAGCCGGATCCTACGAGCAGTACTTC. Translation gives CASSPGLAGSYEQYF.